This TCR beta chain comes out of a study of T cells after yellow fever vaccination (dated by TCRdb to about 2019). Regarding the research as a whole: The SMART-Seq v4 Ultra Low Input RNA kit was used to prepare libraries from fractions with low cell numbers. The cohort comprised two healthy male donors, one aged 18 to 29 and one aged 30 to 39 years. Bulk PBMC replicates and cell subsets were isolated from blood drawn at multiple timepoints before and after both primary and secondary immunization. To follow T-cell clones before and after primary and booster YFV17D yellow fever vaccination, bulk TCR alpha and beta repertoires were sequenced over time. Here is what the overall study found, with its caveats: A small fraction of clonotypes showed up in both the CD4 and CD8 compartments, probably as a result of convergent recombination. The secondary T-cell response was weaker than the primary response but faster, peaking on day 5 instead of day 15. The study included only a couple of donors, which limits how far the findings can be generalized. After the booster, most clones that had expanded after primary vaccination were detected again (around 97% of CD4 and around 88% of CD8), suggesting broad maintenance of memory. FACS-sorted repertoires could contain abundant contaminating clonotypes from the bulk population, so computational filtering was required.

The label giving this sample's treatment or condition can be read as: live attenuated yellow fever vaccine strain. At each blood-draw timepoint, two biological replicates of bulk PBMCs were obtained. A standard Ficoll-Paque protocol was used to isolate PBMCs from peripheral blood. RNA was extracted with TriZol from bulk PBMCs, CD4 and CD8 fractions, and dextramer-positive and dextramer-negative fractions. TCR cDNA was made using 5'RACE template switching, a step that added a universal primer site and unique molecular identifiers. Priming for cDNA synthesis came from both the TCR alpha and TCR beta constant segments. Library amplification involved two PCR steps, and the second step added sample barcodes and sequencing adapters. Sequencing of the libraries was done on either Illumina HiSeq 2500 (2x100 bp) or NovaSeq (2x150 bp). In the paper's pipeline: Demultiplexing of reads and collapsing into UMI consensus sequences were performed with MIGEC, and V(D)J alignment was carried out with MiXCR. Using edgeR on replicate PBMC samples, clonotypes were called vaccine-responding if FDR was below 0.01 and the log2 fold change was above 5 up to day 15. Each bulk clonotype received a CD4 or CD8 identity based on whether the sequenced CD4 or CD8 repertoire contained that clonotype at higher abundance. The public reads were run again by TCRdb, first through fastp at Q25 and then through MiXCR, and only productive beta chains were kept. Rows are combined by CDR3 protein, so each entry shows the most common genes and DNA. TCRdb, not the original authors, processed these V and J calls. For this sample the table gives roughly 520,000 distinct CDR3 sequences, of which roughly 22% were detected only once. Together, the top ten hold around 16% of the sample.

This clonotype came up a few times. This receptor's antigen is unknown. No much larger clonotype is one base removed from it; base qualities were not supplied. V loses 5 bases at its end and J loses 6 bases; junction bases beyond the gene matches: 3. The germline V gene sets CDR1 to MNHNS and CDR2 to SASEGT. The CDR3 has 13 amino acids, counting the end cysteine and phenylalanine. Only the CDR3 DNA is retained, 39 bases long and in frame from the first base. The chain is assembled from TRBV6-1 and TRBJ1-5; the central 8 bases match TRBD1. The TCR was taken from a man aged 18-30 years who received the YFV17D yellow fever vaccine. This specimen was PBMCs, taken 21 days after the first yellow fever vaccination. The CDR3 protein is CASSPDRAQPQHF. At the DNA level, the sequence is TGTGCCAGCAGTCCGGACAGGGCTCAGCCCCAGCATTTT.